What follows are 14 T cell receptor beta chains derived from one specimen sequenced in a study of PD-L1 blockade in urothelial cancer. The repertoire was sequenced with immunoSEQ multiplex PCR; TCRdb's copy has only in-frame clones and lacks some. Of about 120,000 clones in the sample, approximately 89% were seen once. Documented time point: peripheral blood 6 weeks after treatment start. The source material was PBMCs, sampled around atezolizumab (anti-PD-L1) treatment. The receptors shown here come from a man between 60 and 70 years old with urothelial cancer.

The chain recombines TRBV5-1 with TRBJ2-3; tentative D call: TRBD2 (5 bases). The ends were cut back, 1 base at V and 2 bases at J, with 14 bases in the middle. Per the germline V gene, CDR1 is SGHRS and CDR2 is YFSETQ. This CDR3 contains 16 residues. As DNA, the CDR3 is TGCGCCAGCAGCTTGTCCGCGGACTTTGTCACAGATACGCAGTATTTT. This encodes CASSLSADFVTDTQYF.

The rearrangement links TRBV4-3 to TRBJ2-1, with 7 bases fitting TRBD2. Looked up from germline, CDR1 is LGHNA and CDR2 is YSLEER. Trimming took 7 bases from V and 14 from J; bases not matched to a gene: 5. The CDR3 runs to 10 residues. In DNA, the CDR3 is TGCGCCAGCATAAGAGGGAGGGAGTTCTTC. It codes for CASIRGREFF.

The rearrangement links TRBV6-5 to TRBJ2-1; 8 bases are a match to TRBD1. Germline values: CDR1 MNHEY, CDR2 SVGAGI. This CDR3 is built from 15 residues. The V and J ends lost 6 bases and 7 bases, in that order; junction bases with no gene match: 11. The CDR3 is CASRNKPDRANEQFF. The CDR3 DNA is TGTGCCAGCAGAAACAAACCGGACAGGGCTAATGAGCAGTTCTTC.

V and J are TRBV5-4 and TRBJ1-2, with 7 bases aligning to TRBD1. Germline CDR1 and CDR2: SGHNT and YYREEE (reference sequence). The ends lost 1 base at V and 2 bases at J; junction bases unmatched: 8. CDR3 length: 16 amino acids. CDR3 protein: CASSLIKQGQNYGYTF. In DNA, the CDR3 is TGTGCCAGCAGCTTGATCAAACAGGGACAGAACTATGGCTACACCTTC.

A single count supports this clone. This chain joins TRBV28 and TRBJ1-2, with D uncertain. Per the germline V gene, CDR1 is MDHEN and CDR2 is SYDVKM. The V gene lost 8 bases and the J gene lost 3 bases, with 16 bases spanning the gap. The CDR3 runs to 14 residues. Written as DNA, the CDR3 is TGTGCCAGCGTCTATATGGGCGCTGACTATGGCTACACCTTC. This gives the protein CASVYMGADYGYTF.

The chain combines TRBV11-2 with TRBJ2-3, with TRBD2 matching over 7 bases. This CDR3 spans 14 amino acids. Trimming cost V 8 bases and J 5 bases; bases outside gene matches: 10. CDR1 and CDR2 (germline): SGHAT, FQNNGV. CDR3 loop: CASGIAGSVDTQYF. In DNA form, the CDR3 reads TGTGCCAGCGGAATAGCGGGCTCAGTAGATACGCAGTATTTT.

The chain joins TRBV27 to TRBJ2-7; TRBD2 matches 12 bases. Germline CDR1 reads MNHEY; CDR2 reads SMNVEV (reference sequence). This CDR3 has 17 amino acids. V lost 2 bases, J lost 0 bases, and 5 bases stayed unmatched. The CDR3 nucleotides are TGTGCCAGCAGTTTAGCTAGCGGGGGGGCACGCTCCTACGAGCAGTACTTC. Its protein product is CASSLASGGARSYEQYF.

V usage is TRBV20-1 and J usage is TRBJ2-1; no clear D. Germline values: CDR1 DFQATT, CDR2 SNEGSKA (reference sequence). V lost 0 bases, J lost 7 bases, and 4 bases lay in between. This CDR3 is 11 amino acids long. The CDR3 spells CSAREENEQFF. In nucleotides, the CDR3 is TGCAGTGCTAGAGAAGAGAATGAGCAGTTCTTC.

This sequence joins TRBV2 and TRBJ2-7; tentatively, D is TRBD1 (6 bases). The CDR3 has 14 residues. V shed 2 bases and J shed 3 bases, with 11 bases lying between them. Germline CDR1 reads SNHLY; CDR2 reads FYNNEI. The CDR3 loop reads CASSEQGKFYEQYF. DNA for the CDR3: TGTGCCAGCAGTGAACAGGGGAAGTTCTACGAGCAGTACTTC.

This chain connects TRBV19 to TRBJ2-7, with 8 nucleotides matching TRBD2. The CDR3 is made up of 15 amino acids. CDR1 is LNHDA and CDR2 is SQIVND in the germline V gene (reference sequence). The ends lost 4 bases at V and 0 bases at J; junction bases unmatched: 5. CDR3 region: CASSTAGTSSYEQYF. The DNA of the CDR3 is TGTGCCAGTAGTACAGCCGGGACTAGCTCCTACGAGCAGTACTTC.

Here the CDR3 reads CASSLYITGELFF. DNA of the CDR3: TGCGCCAGCAGCTTGTATATCACCGGGGAGCTGTTTTTT. The chain recombines TRBV5-1 with TRBJ2-2, with D hard to call. The germline V gene has CDR1 SGHRS and CDR2 YFSETQ. V was clipped by 1 base and J by 4 bases, with 5 bases between them. This CDR3 has 13 residues.

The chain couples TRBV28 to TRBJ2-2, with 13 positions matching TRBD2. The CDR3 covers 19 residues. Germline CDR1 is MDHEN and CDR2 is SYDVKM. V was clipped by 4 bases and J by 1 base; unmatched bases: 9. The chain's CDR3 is CASSYQIGLAGENTGELFF. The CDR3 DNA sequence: TGTGCCAGCAGTTACCAAATCGGACTAGCGGGAGAGAACACCGGGGAGCTGTTTTTT.

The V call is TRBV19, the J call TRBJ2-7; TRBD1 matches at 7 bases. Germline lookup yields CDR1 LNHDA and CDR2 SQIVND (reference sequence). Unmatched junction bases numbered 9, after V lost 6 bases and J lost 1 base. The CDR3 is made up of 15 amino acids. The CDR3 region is CASSPYRDRSYEQYF. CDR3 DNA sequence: TGTGCCAGTAGCCCGTATAGGGACAGATCCTACGAGCAGTACTTC.

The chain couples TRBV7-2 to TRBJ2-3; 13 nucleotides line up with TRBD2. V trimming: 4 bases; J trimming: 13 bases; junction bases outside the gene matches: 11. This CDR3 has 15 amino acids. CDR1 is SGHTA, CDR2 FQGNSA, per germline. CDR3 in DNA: TGTGCCAGCAGCTCCCTCGGGACTAGCGGGGAAAGGGAGTATTTT. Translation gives CASSSLGTSGEREYF.